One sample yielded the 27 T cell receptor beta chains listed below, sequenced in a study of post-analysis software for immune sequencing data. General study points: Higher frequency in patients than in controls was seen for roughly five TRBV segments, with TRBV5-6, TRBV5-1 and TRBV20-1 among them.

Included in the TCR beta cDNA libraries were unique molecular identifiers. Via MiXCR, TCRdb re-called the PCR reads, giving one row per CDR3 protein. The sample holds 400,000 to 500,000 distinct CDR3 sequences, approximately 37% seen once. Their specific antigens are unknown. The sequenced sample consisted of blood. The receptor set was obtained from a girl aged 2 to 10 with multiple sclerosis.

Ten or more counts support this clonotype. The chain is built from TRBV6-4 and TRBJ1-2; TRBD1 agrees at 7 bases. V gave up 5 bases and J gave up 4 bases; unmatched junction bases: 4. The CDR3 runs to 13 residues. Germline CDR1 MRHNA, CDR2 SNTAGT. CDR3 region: CASSPGDSYGYTF. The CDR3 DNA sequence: TGTGCCAGCAGTCCAGGGGACAGCTATGGCTACACCTTC.

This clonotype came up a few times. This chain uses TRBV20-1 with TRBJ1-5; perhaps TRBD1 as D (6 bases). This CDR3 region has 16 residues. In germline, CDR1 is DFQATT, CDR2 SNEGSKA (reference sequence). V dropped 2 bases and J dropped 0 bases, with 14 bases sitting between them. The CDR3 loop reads CSARSTGSYSNQPQHF. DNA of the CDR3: TGCAGTGCTAGAAGCACAGGGAGTTATAGCAATCAGCCCCAGCATTTT.

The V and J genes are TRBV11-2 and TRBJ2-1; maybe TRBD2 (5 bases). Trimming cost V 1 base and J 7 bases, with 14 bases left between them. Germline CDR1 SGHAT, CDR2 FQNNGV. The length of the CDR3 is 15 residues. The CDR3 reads CASSLAASIGNEQFF. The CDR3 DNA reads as TGTGCCAGCAGCTTAGCGGCTAGCATCGGAAATGAGCAGTTCTTC.

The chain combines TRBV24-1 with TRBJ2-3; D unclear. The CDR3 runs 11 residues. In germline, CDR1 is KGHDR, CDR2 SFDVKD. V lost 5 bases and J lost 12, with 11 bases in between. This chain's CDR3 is CATSVAELQYF. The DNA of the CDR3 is TGTGCCACCAGTGTGGCAGAATTACAGTATTTT.

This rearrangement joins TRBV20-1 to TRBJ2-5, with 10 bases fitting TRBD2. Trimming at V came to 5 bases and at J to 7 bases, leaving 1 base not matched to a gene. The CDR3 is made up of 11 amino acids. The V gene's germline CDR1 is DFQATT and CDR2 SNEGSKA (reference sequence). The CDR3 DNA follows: TGCAGTGCTCCTAGCGGGAGGACCCAGTACTTC. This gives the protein CSAPSGRTQYF.

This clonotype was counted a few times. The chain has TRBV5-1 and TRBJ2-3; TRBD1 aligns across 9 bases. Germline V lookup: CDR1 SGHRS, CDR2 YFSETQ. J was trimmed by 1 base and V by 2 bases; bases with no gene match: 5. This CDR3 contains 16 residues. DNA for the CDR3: TGCGCCAGCAGCTTTTTGGGACAGGGACGCACAGATACGCAGTATTTT. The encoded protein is CASSFLGQGRTDTQYF.

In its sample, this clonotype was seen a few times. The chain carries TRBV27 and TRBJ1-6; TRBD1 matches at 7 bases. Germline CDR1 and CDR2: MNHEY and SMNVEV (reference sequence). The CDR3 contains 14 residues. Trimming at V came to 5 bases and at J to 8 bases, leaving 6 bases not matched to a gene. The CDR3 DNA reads TGTGCCAGCAGTCGTGCGACAGGGCATTCACCCCTCCACTTT. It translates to CASSRATGHSPLHF.

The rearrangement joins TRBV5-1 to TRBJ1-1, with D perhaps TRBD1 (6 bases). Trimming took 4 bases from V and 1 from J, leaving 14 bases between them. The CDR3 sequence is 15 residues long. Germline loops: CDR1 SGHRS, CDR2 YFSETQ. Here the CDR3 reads CASSMMEGGNTEAFF. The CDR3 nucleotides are TGCGCCAGCAGCATGATGGAGGGGGGGAACACTGAAGCTTTCTTT.

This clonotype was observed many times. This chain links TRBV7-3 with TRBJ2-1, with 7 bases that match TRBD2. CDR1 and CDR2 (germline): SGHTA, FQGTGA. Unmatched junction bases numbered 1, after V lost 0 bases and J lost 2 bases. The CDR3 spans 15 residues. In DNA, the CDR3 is TGTGCCAGCAGCTTAACCAGCGGGGCCTACAATGAGCAGTTCTTC. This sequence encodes CASSLTSGAYNEQFF.

DNA for the CDR3: TGTGCCAGCAGTTTAGGGTGGACGGCGGGAGGATATGAGACCCAGTACTTC. Protein: CASSLGWTAGGYETQYF. The chain carries TRBV12-3 or TRBV12-4 and TRBJ2-5, with 8 bases lining up with TRBD2. The length of the CDR3 is 17 residues. The ends lost 1 base at V and 5 bases at J; junction bases unmatched: 12.

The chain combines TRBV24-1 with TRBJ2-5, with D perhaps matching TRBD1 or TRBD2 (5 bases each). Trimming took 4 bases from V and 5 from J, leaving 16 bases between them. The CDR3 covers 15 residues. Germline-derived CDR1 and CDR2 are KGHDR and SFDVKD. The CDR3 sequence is CATSDRLKGEETQYF. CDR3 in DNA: TGTGCCACCAGTGACCGCCTGAAAGGGGAGGAGACCCAGTACTTC.

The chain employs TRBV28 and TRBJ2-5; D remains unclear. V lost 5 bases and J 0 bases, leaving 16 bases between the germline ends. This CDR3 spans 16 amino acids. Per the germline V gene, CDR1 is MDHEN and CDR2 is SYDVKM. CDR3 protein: CASSHPRHLYQETQYF. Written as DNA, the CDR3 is TGTGCCAGCAGTCACCCCCGACACCTGTACCAAGAGACCCAGTACTTC.

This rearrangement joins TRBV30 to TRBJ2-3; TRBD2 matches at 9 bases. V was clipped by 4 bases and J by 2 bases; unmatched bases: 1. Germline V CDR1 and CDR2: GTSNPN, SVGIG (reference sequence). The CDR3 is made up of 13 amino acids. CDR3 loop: CAWTSGDTDTQYF. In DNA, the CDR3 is TGTGCCTGGACTAGCGGGGACACAGATACGCAGTATTTT.

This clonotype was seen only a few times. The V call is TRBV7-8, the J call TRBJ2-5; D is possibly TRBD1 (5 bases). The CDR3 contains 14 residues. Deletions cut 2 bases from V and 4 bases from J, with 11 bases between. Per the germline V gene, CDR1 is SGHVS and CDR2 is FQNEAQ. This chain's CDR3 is CASSLNARGETQYF. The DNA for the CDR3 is TGTGCCAGCAGCTTAAATGCAAGGGGAGAGACCCAGTACTTC.

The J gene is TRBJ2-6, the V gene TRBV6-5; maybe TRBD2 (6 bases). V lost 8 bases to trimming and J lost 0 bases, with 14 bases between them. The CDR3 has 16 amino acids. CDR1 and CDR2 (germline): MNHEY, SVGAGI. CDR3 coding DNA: TGTGCCAGCCATCACGGGACTTTCTCTGGGGCCAACGTCCTGACTTTC. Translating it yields CASHHGTFSGANVLTF.

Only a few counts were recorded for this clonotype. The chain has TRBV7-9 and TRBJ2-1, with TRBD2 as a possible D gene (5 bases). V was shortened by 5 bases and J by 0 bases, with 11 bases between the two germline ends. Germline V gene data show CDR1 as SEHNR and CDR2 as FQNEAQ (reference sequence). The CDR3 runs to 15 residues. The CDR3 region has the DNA TGTGCCAGCAGCACGGCTACTAGCTCCTACAATGAGCAGTTCTTC. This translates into CASSTATSSYNEQFF.

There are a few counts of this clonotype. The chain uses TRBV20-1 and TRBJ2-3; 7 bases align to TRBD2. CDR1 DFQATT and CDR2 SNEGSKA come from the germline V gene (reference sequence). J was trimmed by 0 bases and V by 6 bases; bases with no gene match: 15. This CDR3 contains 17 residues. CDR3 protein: CSAVPWGGSGSTDTQYF. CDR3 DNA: TGCAGTGCCGTCCCCTGGGGCGGGAGTGGAAGCACAGATACGCAGTATTTT.

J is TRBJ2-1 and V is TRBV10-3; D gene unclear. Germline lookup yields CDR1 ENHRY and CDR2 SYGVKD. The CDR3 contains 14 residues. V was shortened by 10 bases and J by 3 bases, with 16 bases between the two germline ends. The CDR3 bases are TGTGCCAGCCCTAAGGAAGCGAACTACAATGAGCAGTTCTTC. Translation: CASPKEANYNEQFF.

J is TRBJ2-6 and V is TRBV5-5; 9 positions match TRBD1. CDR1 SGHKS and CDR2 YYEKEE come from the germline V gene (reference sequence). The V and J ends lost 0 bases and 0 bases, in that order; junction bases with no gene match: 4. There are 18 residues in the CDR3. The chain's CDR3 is CASSLVGTGFSGANVLTF. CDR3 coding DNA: TGTGCCAGCAGCTTGGTAGGGACAGGGTTCTCTGGGGCCAACGTCCTGACTTTC.

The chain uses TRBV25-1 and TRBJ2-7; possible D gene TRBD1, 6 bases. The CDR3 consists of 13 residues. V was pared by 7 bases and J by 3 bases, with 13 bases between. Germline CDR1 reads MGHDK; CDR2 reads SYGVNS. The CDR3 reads CASTPGHHYEQYF. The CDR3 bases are TGTGCCAGCACCCCGGGACACCACTACGAGCAGTACTTC.

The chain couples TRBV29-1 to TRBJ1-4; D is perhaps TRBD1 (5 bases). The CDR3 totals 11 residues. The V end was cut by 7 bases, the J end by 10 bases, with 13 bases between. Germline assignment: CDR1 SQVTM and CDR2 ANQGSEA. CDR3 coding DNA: TGCAGCGCCGGTAGGGGAGGAAAACTGTTTTTT. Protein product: CSAGRGGKLFF.

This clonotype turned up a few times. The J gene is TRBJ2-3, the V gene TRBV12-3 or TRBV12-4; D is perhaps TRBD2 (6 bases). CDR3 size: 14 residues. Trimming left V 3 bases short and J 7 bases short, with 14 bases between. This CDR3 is CASSFAGNQNTQYF. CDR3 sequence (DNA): TGTGCCAGCAGTTTTGCGGGGAATCAAAATACGCAGTATTTT.

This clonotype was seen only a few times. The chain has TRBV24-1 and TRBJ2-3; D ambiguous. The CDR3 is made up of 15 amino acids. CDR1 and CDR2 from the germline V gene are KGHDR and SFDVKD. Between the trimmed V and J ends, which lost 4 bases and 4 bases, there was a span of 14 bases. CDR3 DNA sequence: TGTGCCACCAGTGACCTCTTCACGGGCCCAGATACGCAGTATTTT. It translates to CATSDLFTGPDTQYF.

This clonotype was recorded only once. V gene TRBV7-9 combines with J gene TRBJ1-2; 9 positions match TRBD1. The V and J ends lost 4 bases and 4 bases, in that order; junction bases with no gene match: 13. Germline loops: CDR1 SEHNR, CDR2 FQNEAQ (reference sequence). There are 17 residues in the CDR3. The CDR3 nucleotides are TGTGCCAGCAGCTACCAAACGGGACAGGGAGGGGTCTATGGCTACACCTTC. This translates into CASSYQTGQGGVYGYTF. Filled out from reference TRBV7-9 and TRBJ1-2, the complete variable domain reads DTGVSQNPRHKITKRGQNVTFRCDPISEHNRLYWYRQTLGQGPEFLTYFQNEAQLEKSRLLSDRFSAERPKGSFSTLEIQRTEQGDSAMYLCASSYQTGQGGVYGYTFGSGTRLTVV.

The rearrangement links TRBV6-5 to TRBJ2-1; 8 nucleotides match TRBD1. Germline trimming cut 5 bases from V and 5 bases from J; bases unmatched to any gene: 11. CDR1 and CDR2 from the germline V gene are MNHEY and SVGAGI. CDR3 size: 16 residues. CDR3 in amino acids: CASSLLQGEGDNEQFF. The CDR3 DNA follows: TGTGCCAGCAGTCTCCTACAGGGGGAAGGTGACAATGAGCAGTTCTTC.

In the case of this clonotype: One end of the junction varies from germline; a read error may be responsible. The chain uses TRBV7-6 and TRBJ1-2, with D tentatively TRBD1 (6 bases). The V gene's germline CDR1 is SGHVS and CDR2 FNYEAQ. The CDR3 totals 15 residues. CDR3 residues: CAGSLEAGATYGYTF. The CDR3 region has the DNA TGTGCCGGCAGCTTAGAAGCAGGGGCCACCTATGGCTACACCTTC.

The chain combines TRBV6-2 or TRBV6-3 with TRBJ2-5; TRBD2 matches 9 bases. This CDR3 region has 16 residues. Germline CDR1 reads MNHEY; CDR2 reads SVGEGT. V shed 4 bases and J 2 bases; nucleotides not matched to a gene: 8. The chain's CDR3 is CASSSFLLAGQETQYF. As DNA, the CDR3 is TGTGCCAGCAGTTCCTTCCTCCTAGCGGGACAAGAGACCCAGTACTTC.